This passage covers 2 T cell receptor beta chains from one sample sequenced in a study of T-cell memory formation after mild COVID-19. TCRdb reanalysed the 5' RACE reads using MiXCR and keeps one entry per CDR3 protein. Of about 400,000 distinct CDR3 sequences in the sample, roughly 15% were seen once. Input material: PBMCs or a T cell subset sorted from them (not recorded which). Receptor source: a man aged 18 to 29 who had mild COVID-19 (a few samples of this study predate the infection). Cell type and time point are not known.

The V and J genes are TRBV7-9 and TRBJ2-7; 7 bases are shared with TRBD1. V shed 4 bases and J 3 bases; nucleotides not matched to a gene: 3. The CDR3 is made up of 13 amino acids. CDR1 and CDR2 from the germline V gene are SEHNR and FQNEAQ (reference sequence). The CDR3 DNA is TGTGCCAGCAGCTCCCGGGACAGCTACGAGCAGTACTTC. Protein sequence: CASSSRDSYEQYF.

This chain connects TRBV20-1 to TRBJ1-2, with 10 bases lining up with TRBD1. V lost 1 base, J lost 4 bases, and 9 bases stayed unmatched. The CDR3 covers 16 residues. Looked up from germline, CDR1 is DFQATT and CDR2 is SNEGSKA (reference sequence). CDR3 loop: CSARVSGTGVLYGYTF. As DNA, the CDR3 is TGCAGTGCTAGAGTTTCCGGGACAGGGGTGCTCTATGGCTACACCTTC.